The rows below give T cell receptor beta chains drawn from one sample of a study of CD8+ T cells in alopecia areata. Clones were read by immunoSEQ multiplex PCR, and TCRdb kept only the in-frame ones, dropping some. The sample comprises 55,000 to 75,000 clones, 40% to 50% of which are singletons, and roughly 15% rests with the top ten. The starting material was CD8+ T cells sorted from blood, obtained at week 0. The source of these receptors is a human donor with alopecia areata. Both conserved end residues are part of each CDR3.

cdr3_length,v_call,cdr3_aa
13,TRBV11-2,CASSLAQIYEQYF
15,TRBV6-5,CASSLDRESYNEQFF
14,TRBV4-1,CASSLIGGRETQYF
12,TRBV19,CASGLAYNEQFF
16,TRBV5-4,CASSGPGPSGDYEQYF
15,TRBV23-1,CATQMGGTNNQPQHF
15,TRBV6-5,CASRDPGTENDEQYF
14,TRBV7-9,CASSRVGSTYEQYF
14,TRBV10-3,CAISETGERQPQHF
18,TRBV9,CASSVDWSSGTSTDTQYF
12,TRBV14,CASIQGWYEQYF
15,TRBV4-1,CASSPSLADSYEQYF
14,TRBV30,CAWAAVGLHTEAFF
14,TRBV29-1,CSVPTGVWDTEAFF
14,TRBV5-1,CASSPGTGGYEQYF
12,TRBV7-2,CASSLGTREQYF
14,TRBV19,CASSSSGVVNEQFF
15,TRBV9,CASSVDGVSNQPQHF
13,TRBV4-1,CASSQVASNEQFF
14,TRBV7-6,CASSSGTGSYEQYF
14,TRBV29-1,CSVGDWQGGYEQYF
15,TRBV28,CASSPIAGGTDTQYF
14,TRBV2,CASSPLEGQETQYF
22,TRBV9,CASSVGLAGEFFQGANGAEQYF
15,TRBV9,CASSVTGALSYEQYF
10,TRBV29-1,CSVASGGYTF
14,TRBV7-9,CASSLSGSADTQYF
14,TRBV11-2,CASSFGQGSYEQYF
16,TRBV30,CAWLGTPGLAGGQKFF
12,TRBV15,CATSRADYEQYF
14,TRBV13,CASSQTSGNNEQFF
16,TRBV27,CASSSTQLSGANVLTF
16,TRBV7-3,CASSLAGGGAYNEQFF
14,TRBV4-1,CASSQDPSSYEQYF
16,TRBV29-1,CSVERAGTSGRVEQYF
11,TRBV29-1,CSARDPETQYF
15,TRBV5-1,CASSPTPGTSDEQYF
14,TRBV28,CASSPDWSSYEQYF
15,TRBV30,CAWSVRGQGKQPQHF
13,TRBV10-3,CAISSNRESSQYF
14,TRBV5-1,CASSLAQGNTEAFF
14,TRBV27,CASSLSRGDQPQHF
17,TRBV14,CASSPSHTGLAGGSRFF
14,TRBV4-1,CASSQYHRAYEQYF
14,TRBV27,CASSLSGQGIGYTF
13,TRBV28,CASTSDRGSEAFF
16,TRBV9,CASSVGTGLAGETQYF
13,TRBV29-1,CSVRDQFTGELFF
15,TRBV6-5,CASSFVPLDAYGYTF
13,TRBV27,CASSLSKRTEAFF
15,TRBV4-3,CASSQAGQGEYEQYF
15,TRBV5-1,CASSLLGDSNYGYTF
15,TRBV7-9,CASSLTASGANVLTF
13,TRBV29-1,CSVAGGPEETQYF